The 23 T cell receptor beta chains below were found in one sample sequenced in a study of beta chain features in type 1 diabetes. Expressed TCRB transcripts got sequenced, as all isolated RNA was reverse transcribed. The protocol was immunoSEQ multiplex PCR, while the TCRdb copy is restricted to in-frame clones and leaves out a portion. The sample holds about 360,000 clones, around 12% seen once. Sequenced material: naive CD4+ T cells from blood. Receptor source: a man between 18 and 35 years old in good health.

This clone was seen more than once but under ten times. CDR3 region: CASSIKTGSSTDTQYF. CDR3 DNA sequence: TGCGCCAGCAGCATAAAGACAGGGTCTAGCACAGATACGCAGTATTTT. This rearrangement joins TRBV5-1 to TRBJ2-3; 7 bases map to TRBD1. The CDR3 totals 16 residues. Unmatched junction bases numbered 8, after V lost 4 bases and J lost 0 bases. Germline assignment: CDR1 SGHRS and CDR2 YFSETQ.

This clone was recorded a few times. J is TRBJ2-7 and V is TRBV7-9; D unresolved. This CDR3 is 12 amino acids long. Germline V gene sequence: CDR1 SEHNR, CDR2 FQNEAQ (reference sequence). Trimming stripped 5 bases from V and 1 base from J, with 6 bases between. The CDR3 DNA follows: TGTGCCAGCAGCCTTGTATCCTACGAGCAGTACTTC. Its translation is CASSLVSYEQYF.

This chain joins TRBV28 and TRBJ2-7, with D tentatively TRBD1 (6 bases). The germline CDR1 and CDR2 sequences are MDHEN and SYDVKM. V was cut by 8 bases and J by 2 bases, with 16 bases left in between. The CDR3 contains 14 residues. In nucleotides, the CDR3 is TGTGCCAGCGAACGGCAGGGGATAACCTACGAGCAGTACTTC. It specifies CASERQGITYEQYF. The full variable domain, in which reference TRBV28 and TRBJ2-7 provide the parts outside the CDR3, is DVKVTQSSRYLVKRTGEKVFLECVQDMDHENMFWYRQDPGLGLRLIYFSYDVKMKEKGDIPEGYSVSREKKERFSLILESASTNQTSMYLCASERQGITYEQYFGPGTRLTVT.

This clone was seen only a few times. Its ends do not fully match the called genes, so a read error is possible. The chain couples TRBV18 to TRBJ2-7, with D tentatively TRBD1 or TRBD2 (7 bases each). This CDR3 region has 14 residues. Germline CDR1 KGHSH, CDR2 LQKENI. CDR3 residues: CASSPQGRAYEQYF. The CDR3 coding sequence is TGTGCCAGCTCGCCACAGGGGAGGGCCTACGAGCAGTACTTC.

This clone was found a few times. CDR3 residues: CAVSPLGYGYTF. The DNA for the CDR3 is TGTGCCGTTTCCCCCCTCGGGTATGGCTACACCTTC. V and J are TRBV28 and TRBJ1-2; D is unclear. In germline, CDR1 is MDHEN, CDR2 SYDVKM. V lost 11 bases and J lost 5, with 15 bases in between. This CDR3 is built from 12 residues.

This clone has just a few counts. The V and J genes are TRBV5-1 and TRBJ2-3; 9 nucleotides align to TRBD1. Per germline, CDR1 SGHRS and CDR2 YFSETQ. V lost 4 bases and J lost 2; bases outside the gene matches: 2. This CDR3 spans 14 amino acids. The CDR3 DNA is TGCGCCAGCAGCGGGACAGGGACCACAGATACGCAGTATTTT. Protein: CASSGTGTTDTQYF. The whole variable domain, remainder taken from reference TRBV5-1 and TRBJ2-3, is KAGVTQTPRYLIKTRGQQVTLSCSPISGHRSVSWYQQTPGQGLQFLFEYFSETQRNKGNFPGRFSGRQFSNSRSEMNVSTLELGDSALYLCASSGTGTTDTQYFGPGTRLTVL.

This clone was detected only a few times. The rearrangement uses TRBV5-1 and TRBJ1-2, with TRBD1 matching over 7 bases. This CDR3 has 13 amino acids. Germline CDR1 reads SGHRS; CDR2 reads YFSETQ. V lost 4 bases, J lost 8 bases, and 8 bases stayed unmatched. CDR3 residues: CASSPETGDGYTF. In DNA form, the CDR3 reads TGCGCCAGCAGCCCCGAAACAGGGGACGGCTACACCTTC.

This clone was seen a single time. J is TRBJ2-1 and V is TRBV2; possible D gene TRBD2, 5 bases. The germline V gene encodes CDR1 SNHLY and CDR2 FYNNEI. The ends were cut back, 6 bases at V and 7 bases at J, with 19 bases in the middle. The CDR3 has 15 amino acids. CDR3 nucleotides: TGTGCCAGCAGGAGGGTCACTAGGGATGGGAATGAGCAGTTCTTC. Its translation is CASRRVTRDGNEQFF.

This clone was observed many times. The chain uses TRBV6-6 and TRBJ2-7; 9 bases are a match to TRBD1. CDR1 and CDR2 (germline): MNHNY, SVGAGI (reference sequence). Trimming at V came to 6 bases and at J to 2 bases, leaving 8 bases not matched to a gene. This CDR3 region has 15 residues. The CDR3 loop is CASRAGQGPTYEQYF. For the CDR3, the DNA is TGTGCCAGCAGAGCTGGACAGGGGCCAACCTACGAGCAGTACTTC.

The sample holds a few counts of this clone. V is TRBV7-9 and J is TRBJ1-1; 7 nucleotides match TRBD1. This CDR3 has 18 residues. Germline CDR1 SEHNR, CDR2 FQNEAQ (reference sequence). J was trimmed by 0 bases and V by 5 bases; bases with no gene match: 15. CDR3 amino acids: CASSPGPYRGQMNTEAFF. The CDR3 DNA reads TGTGCCAGCAGCCCGGGGCCTTACAGGGGACAAATGAACACTGAAGCTTTCTTT.

The J gene is TRBJ1-2, the V gene TRBV7-9; D unclear. Germline loops: CDR1 SEHNR, CDR2 FQNEAQ (reference sequence). This CDR3 has 11 residues. V dropped 4 bases and J dropped 7 bases, with 7 bases sitting between them. The DNA for the CDR3 is TGTGCCAGCAGCTCCTATTCTGGCTACACCTTC. It translates to CASSSYSGYTF.

Turning to this clone: The sample has other DNA sequences that encode this CDR3 too. This sequence joins TRBV6-5 and TRBJ1-2; 7 bases line up with TRBD1. The CDR3 covers 12 residues. Germline V gene sequence: CDR1 MNHEY, CDR2 SVGAGI. After removal of 5 bases from V and 8 bases from J, the junction contained 5 bases not matched to a gene. DNA of the CDR3: TGTGCCAGCAGTCGAACAGGGGAGGGCTACACCTTC. Its protein product is CASSRTGEGYTF.

This chain uses TRBV19 with TRBJ2-5; possible D gene TRBD2, 6 bases. The length of the CDR3 is 14 residues. Between the trimmed V and J ends, which lost 6 bases and 1 base, there was a span of 12 bases. The germline V gene encodes CDR1 LNHDA and CDR2 SQIVND (reference sequence). CDR3 loop: CASRRGVGQETQYF. DNA of the CDR3: TGTGCCAGTAGGCGGGGCGTCGGCCAAGAGACCCAGTACTTC.

DNA of the CDR3: TGTGCCAGCAGTGAGAATAGCAATCAGCCCCAGCATTTT. Its protein product is CASSENSNQPQHF. The gene calls are TRBV7-9 and TRBJ1-5; D ambiguous. The V gene's germline CDR1 is SEHNR and CDR2 FQNEAQ (reference sequence). The length of the CDR3 is 13 residues. Trimming left V 6 bases short and J 0 bases short, with 6 bases between.

The rearrangement uses TRBV7-6 and TRBJ2-1, with TRBD2 matching 10 bases. The CDR3 is made up of 14 amino acids. In germline, CDR1 is SGHVS, CDR2 FNYEAQ. The V segment lost 4 bases and the J segment 9 bases; nucleotides outside the gene matches: 6. The CDR3 nucleotides read TGTGCCAGCAGCTCTAGCGGGAGTAACGGTGAGCAGTTCTTC. It specifies CASSSSGSNGEQFF.

The chain joins TRBV30 to TRBJ1-2; D gene uncertain. Germline lookup yields CDR1 GTSNPN and CDR2 SVGIG (reference sequence). The V and J ends lost 3 bases and 2 bases respectively, with 7 bases between them. This CDR3 has 12 amino acids. DNA for the CDR3: TGTGCCTGGAGCGGGGTAAACTATGGCTACACCTTC. Its protein product is CAWSGVNYGYTF.

This clone was observed a handful of times. V usage is TRBV10-3 and J usage is TRBJ2-7; weak D call: TRBD1 (6 bases). The CDR3 extends over 14 amino acids. V lost 6 bases and J lost 0, with 12 bases in between. CDR1 is ENHRY, CDR2 SYGVKD, per germline. The CDR3 is CAISYDRSSYEQYF. The CDR3 nucleotides are TGTGCCATCAGCTACGACAGGAGCTCCTACGAGCAGTACTTC.

This clone was picked up a small number of times. The rearrangement links TRBV7-6 to TRBJ2-5; the match to TRBD1 covers 8 bases. V lost 5 bases to trimming and J lost 7 bases; unmatched junction nucleotides: 9. The CDR3 contains 14 residues. CDR1 and CDR2 (germline): SGHVS, FNYEAQ. The DNA of the CDR3 is TGTGCCAGCAGCCGAAACACCGGGACAGGGACCCAGTACTTC. Encoded protein: CASSRNTGTGTQYF.

The chain has TRBV9 and TRBJ2-3, with 7 nucleotides matching TRBD2. The V and J ends lost 2 bases and 0 bases, in that order; junction bases with no gene match: 15. The germline CDR1 and CDR2 sequences are SGDLS and YYNGEE. The length of the CDR3 is 19 residues. The CDR3 nucleotides read TGTGCCAGCAGCGTCGGCCCGGGCCCGGGGCGGGAGAGCACAGATACGCAGTATTTT. Residues: CASSVGPGPGRESTDTQYF.

This clone appeared a few times. The chain is built from TRBV5-3 and TRBJ1-1, with D maybe TRBD1 (6 bases). TRBV5-3 is treated as an ORF (open reading frame) with a function not yet certain. Trimming took 4 bases from V and 11 from J, leaving 15 bases between them. The CDR3 is 12 residues long. The CDR3 region has the DNA TGTGCCAGAAGCCTCCACAGGGTTGAGGCTTTCTTT. It is translated as CARSLHRVEAFF.

The sample holds a few counts of this clone. The chain links TRBV10-3 to TRBJ2-3; 7 positions agree with TRBD1. Per the germline V gene, CDR1 is ENHRY and CDR2 is SYGVKD. V trimming: 2 bases; J trimming: 2 bases; junction bases outside the gene matches: 7. The CDR3 is 16 residues long. This CDR3 is CAISEPGTVLTDTQYF. As DNA, the CDR3 is TGTGCCATCAGTGAGCCCGGGACAGTCCTCACAGATACGCAGTATTTT.

This clone has just a few counts. V usage is TRBV28 and J usage is TRBJ2-7; maybe TRBD2 (6 bases). The germline gives CDR1 MDHEN, CDR2 SYDVKM. V lost 6 bases and J 4 bases, leaving 13 bases between the germline ends. CDR3 length: 13 amino acids. CDR3 sequence: CASRAGSLYEQYF. For the CDR3, the DNA is TGTGCCAGCAGGGCGGGGAGCCTATACGAGCAGTACTTC.

The table lists this clone with a few counts. The chain has TRBV5-4 and TRBJ2-7; 10 bases match TRBD1. Germline V gene lookup returns CDR1 SGHNT and CDR2 YYREEE (reference sequence). J gave up 2 bases and V 4 bases, and 3 bases lay outside the gene matches. This CDR3 is built from 14 residues. DNA for the CDR3: TGTGCCAGCAGCGGGGACAGGGGAGCCTACGAGCAGTACTTC. It encodes CASSGDRGAYEQYF. Full variable domain (missing parts from reference TRBV5-4 and TRBJ2-7): ETGVTQSPTHLIKTRGQQVTLRCSSQSGHNTVSWYQQALGQGPQFIFQYYREEENGRGNFPPRFSGLQFPNYSSELNVNALELDDSALYLCASSGDRGAYEQYFGPGTRLTVT.